This T cell receptor (beta chain) was sequenced in a study of neurological immune-mediated disorders. Study-level results: In HTLV-1-associated myelopathy, TCR clonal expansion was greatest, whereas multiple sclerosis had the least, falling below healthy controls. Subjects shared no identical expanded-clone CDR3 amino acid sequences, suggesting private TCR-beta repertoires in all groups.

The CDR3 sequence is 16 residues long. Trimming cost V 0 bases and J 5 bases; bases outside gene matches: 7. Germline V lookup: CDR1 SGHKS, CDR2 YYEKEE (reference sequence). The unsorted libraries had their origin in 2 million PBMCs stored at -80 C. The cDNA was synthesized by 5'RACE incorporating 10-nucleotide random UMIs. TCRdb used MiXCR to reprocess the 5' RACE reads, holding one entry per CDR3 protein. Of 40,000 to 45,000 distinct CDR3 sequences in the sample, roughly 13% are singletons; the top ten hold around 1.3%. Comment on this clonotype: Its antigen is not known. Just one base apart from a much larger clone, this may be a read error.

Input material: PBMCs. The sequence derives from a female donor in good health. The chain uses TRBV5-5 and TRBJ1-4; TRBD1 agrees at 7 bases. The CDR3 protein is CASSLEGRGRNEKLFF. The CDR3 bases are TGTGCCAGCAGCTTGGAGGGGAGGGGGCGAAATGAAAAACTGTTTTTT.